The 26 T cell receptor beta chains listed next were all sequenced from one sample in a study of neoadjuvant anti-PD-1 for oral cavity cancer. This sample's time point: after neoadjuvant nivolumab, at surgical resection. Some clones are missing from TCRdb's copy, which holds only in-frame ones; the method was immunoSEQ multiplex PCR. The sample yields around 67,000 clones, roughly nine tenths seen once. The source material was PBMCs, sampled after nivolumab (anti-PD-1) treatment. These receptors came from a person aged 40 to 85 with oral cavity squamous cell carcinoma.

Only a few counts were recorded for this clone. The chain is built from TRBV28 and TRBJ1-5; D is ambiguous. This CDR3 has 12 amino acids. Germline CDR1 and CDR2: MDHEN and SYDVKM. V gave up 5 bases and J gave up 6 bases, with 8 bases separating them. Written as DNA, the CDR3 is TGTGCCAGCAGTCCCCTCTCTCAGCCCCAGCATTTT. Its translation is CASSPLSQPQHF.

The V call is TRBV10-2, the J call TRBJ1-5; D may be TRBD1 (5 bases). The germline V gene encodes CDR1 WSHSY and CDR2 SAAADI. The CDR3 runs to 16 residues. The V end was cut by 3 bases, the J end by 1 base, with 13 bases between. The CDR3 is CASSDRDLGSNQPQHF. The CDR3 DNA follows: TGCGCCAGCAGTGATAGGGACTTAGGAAGCAATCAGCCCCAGCATTTT.

The gene calls are TRBV2 and TRBJ1-1, with a weak D call TRBD1 (6 bases). CDR3 size: 14 residues. V shed 6 bases and J shed 0 bases, with 11 bases lying between them. Looked up from germline, CDR1 is SNHLY and CDR2 is FYNNEI. CDR3 residues: CASRGDTVNTEAFF. CDR3 DNA sequence: TGTGCCAGCAGGGGGGACACTGTGAACACTGAAGCTTTCTTT.

Of note for this clone: The junction departs from the called germline gene at one end, perhaps through a read error. The chain is built from TRBV10-2 and TRBJ1-4, with a weak D call TRBD1 (5 bases). This CDR3 region has 15 residues. The germline V gene encodes CDR1 WSHSY and CDR2 SAAADI. CDR3 coding DNA: TGCGCCAACAGTAGGGGCTTTCTGACTAATGAAAAACTGTTTTTT. Its translation is CANSRGFLTNEKLFF.

The chain carries TRBV6-1 and TRBJ1-1, with TRBD1 as a possible D gene (5 bases). Trimming left V 8 bases short and J 1 base short, with 8 bases between. This CDR3 contains 12 residues. CDR1 MNHNS and CDR2 SASEGT come from the germline V gene. The CDR3 DNA reads as TGTGCCAGCGAAACAGGGAACACTGAAGCTTTCTTT. Protein sequence: CASETGNTEAFF.

This rearrangement joins TRBV7-3 to TRBJ1-1; D ambiguous. CDR1 SGHTA and CDR2 FQGTGA come from the germline V gene. This CDR3 has 13 amino acids. V gave up 5 bases and J gave up 1 base, with 8 bases separating them. This CDR3 reads CASSPFKNTEAFF. The CDR3 DNA reads TGTGCCAGCAGCCCCTTCAAGAACACTGAAGCTTTCTTT. Full variable domain (outside the CDR3, taken from reference TRBV7-3 and TRBJ1-1): GAGVSQTPSNKVTEKGKYVELRCDPISGHTALYWYRQSLGQGPEFLIYFQGTGAADDSGLPNDRFFAVRPEGSVSTLKIQRTERGDSAVYLCASSPFKNTEAFFGQGTRLTVV.

V gene TRBV4-2 combines with J gene TRBJ2-4; the match to TRBD2 covers 14 bases. Germline-derived CDR1 and CDR2 are LGHNA and YNFKEQ. J gave up 7 bases and V 1 base, and 9 bases lay outside the gene matches. The CDR3 loop spans 18 amino acids. CDR3 coding DNA: TGTGCCAGCAGCCAAGCCCCCGGGACTAGCGGGAGAGGCAACATTCAGTACTTC. Residues: CASSQAPGTSGRGNIQYF.

The chain joins TRBV7-9 to TRBJ1-1, with TRBD1 matching 7 bases. Germline loops: CDR1 SEHNR, CDR2 FQNEAQ (reference sequence). The CDR3 length is 13 residues. Trimming at V came to 5 bases and at J to 4 bases, leaving 4 bases not matched to a gene. CDR3 sequence: CASSRDRGTEAFF. As DNA, the CDR3 is TGTGCCAGCAGCCGGGACAGAGGCACTGAAGCTTTCTTT.

V gene TRBV6-5 combines with J gene TRBJ1-2, with 9 bases fitting TRBD1. This CDR3 comprises 14 residues. Germline CDR1 and CDR2: MNHEY and SVGAGI. J was trimmed by 8 bases and V by 5 bases; bases with no gene match: 9. The CDR3 is CASSRRQGGIGYTF. The CDR3 DNA is TGTGCCAGCAGTCGCAGACAGGGGGGGATAGGCTACACCTTC.

The chain is built from TRBV19 and TRBJ1-5; D is uncertain. V was trimmed by 7 bases and J by 6 bases, leaving 13 bases between them. This CDR3 is 13 amino acids long. Germline CDR1 and CDR2: LNHDA and SQIVND (reference sequence). CDR3 loop: CASTPRVSQPQHF. In nucleotides, the CDR3 is TGTGCCAGTACCCCGAGGGTCAGTCAGCCCCAGCATTTT.

This clone has more than one count but fewer than ten. J is TRBJ1-5 and V is TRBV27; no definite D call. From germline, CDR1 is MNHEY and CDR2 SMNVEV (reference sequence). Trimming pared 7 bases from V and 9 bases from J, leaving 19 bases between. The CDR3 length is 14 residues. This CDR3 reads CASTAHTGVGPQHF. CDR3 coding DNA: TGTGCCAGCACCGCGCACACGGGCGTCGGGCCCCAGCATTTT.

The rearrangement joins TRBV6-5 to TRBJ1-3, with TRBD1 as a possible D gene (6 bases). The germline V gene encodes CDR1 MNHEY and CDR2 SVGAGI. This CDR3 contains 15 residues. Trimming left V 7 bases short and J 0 bases short, with 13 bases between. CDR3 protein: CASKSGQNSGNTIYF. In DNA, the CDR3 is TGTGCCAGCAAGAGTGGACAGAACTCTGGAAACACCATATATTTT.

The chain carries TRBV9 and TRBJ2-5, with TRBD1 identical over 10 bases. Unmatched junction bases numbered 8, after V lost 5 bases and J lost 4 bases. The CDR3 sequence is 15 residues long. CDR1 is SGDLS, CDR2 YYNGEE, per germline. CDR3: CASSGLGTGVETQYF. The CDR3 bases are TGTGCCAGCAGTGGGCTAGGGACAGGGGTAGAGACCCAGTACTTC.

The gene calls are TRBV9 and TRBJ1-2, with TRBD1 identical over 9 bases. The CDR3 runs 15 residues. Germline V gene lookup returns CDR1 SGDLS and CDR2 YYNGEE. Trimming at V came to 2 bases and at J to 4 bases, leaving 6 bases not matched to a gene. The CDR3 DNA is TGTGCCAGCAGCGTGCGCGGGACAGGGTTCTATGGCTACACCTTC. Amino acids: CASSVRGTGFYGYTF.

The V and J genes are TRBV9 and TRBJ2-3, with a tentative D call TRBD2 (5 bases). Germline CDR1 reads SGDLS; CDR2 reads YYNGEE. This CDR3 comprises 13 residues. Trimming removed 0 bases at V and 5 bases at J, with 7 bases between. The CDR3 region has the DNA TGTGCCAGCAGCGTAGCGGAGGTAGATACGCAGTATTTT. Its protein is CASSVAEVDTQYF.

This chain uses TRBV6-1 with TRBJ1-4, with TRBD1 as a possible D gene (5 bases). V was clipped by 8 bases and J by 6 bases, with 13 bases between them. From germline, CDR1 is MNHNS and CDR2 SASEGT. The CDR3 extends over 13 amino acids. CDR3 in amino acids: CASGTGRDEKLFF. The CDR3 DNA is TGTGCCAGCGGTACAGGAAGAGATGAAAAACTGTTTTTT.

By sample fraction, this clone is medium-sized (0.01 to 0.1%). The sample holds other DNA sequences that translate to the same CDR3. The chain has TRBV5-1 and TRBJ1-5; weak D call: TRBD1 (6 bases). Trimming took off 0 bases at V and 5 bases at J, with 6 bases between the two ends. The germline V gene has CDR1 SGHRS and CDR2 YFSETQ. The CDR3 covers 13 residues. In DNA form, the CDR3 reads TGCGCCAGCAGCTTGGCAGGGGATCAGCCCCAGCATTTT. Its translation is CASSLAGDQPQHF.

The chain is built from TRBV19 and TRBJ2-3; D possibly corresponds to TRBD1 (6 bases). Germline V gene data show CDR1 as LNHDA and CDR2 as SQIVND (reference sequence). The CDR3 has 14 amino acids. V was cut by 5 bases and J by 2 bases, with 11 bases left in between. The CDR3 loop reads CASSDTGITDTQYF. The CDR3 coding sequence is TGTGCCAGTAGTGACACAGGGATCACAGATACGCAGTATTTT.

Turning to this clone: The identical CDR3 is also encoded by other nucleotide sequences in the sample. This chain joins TRBV27 and TRBJ1-1, with D maybe TRBD1 (5 bases). The V and J ends lost 0 bases and 3 bases respectively, with 8 bases between them. There are 14 residues in the CDR3. CDR1 MNHEY and CDR2 SMNVEV come from the germline V gene (reference sequence). The CDR3 loop reads CASSLSRGYTEAFF. CDR3 nucleotides: TGTGCCAGCAGTTTATCTAGGGGATACACTGAAGCTTTCTTT.

The V gene is TRBV7-6, the J gene TRBJ1-3; a weak D match, TRBD1 (5 bases). The CDR3 spans 16 residues. Trimming cost V 5 bases and J 1 base, with 15 bases left between them. Germline CDR1 reads SGHVS; CDR2 reads FNYEAQ. CDR3 DNA sequence: TGTGCCAGCAGCGGCGGACCACAGGCATCTGGAAACACCATATATTTT. The encoded protein is CASSGGPQASGNTIYF.

This chain connects TRBV7-9 to TRBJ1-3, with no clear D. The germline V gene encodes CDR1 SEHNR and CDR2 FQNEAQ (reference sequence). The V and J ends lost 1 base and 4 bases respectively, with 8 bases between them. This CDR3 comprises 14 residues. The CDR3 protein is CASSLGSDGNTIYF. In nucleotides, the CDR3 is TGTGCCAGCAGCTTAGGTTCAGACGGAAACACCATATATTTT.

The chain couples TRBV28 to TRBJ2-7, with TRBD2 matching over 11 bases. Germline lookup yields CDR1 MDHEN and CDR2 SYDVKM. J lost 3 bases, V lost 7 bases, and 11 bases had no gene match. This CDR3 region has 16 residues. CDR3 amino acids: CASTLTSSGRFYEQYF. The CDR3 DNA reads TGTGCCAGCACCCTTACCTCTAGCGGGAGGTTCTACGAGCAGTACTTC.

This clone occurred once. V usage is TRBV4-1 and J usage is TRBJ2-3; D perhaps matches TRBD2 (5 bases). CDR3 length equals 16 residues. Germline CDR1 reads MGHRA; CDR2 reads YSYEKL. Trimming pared 4 bases from V and 6 bases from J, leaving 20 bases between. This CDR3 reads CASSPQSEGRVDTQYF. Here the CDR3 DNA reads TGCGCCAGCAGCCCCCAGTCTGAGGGCCGGGTGGATACGCAGTATTTT.

This chain uses TRBV5-1 with TRBJ1-3; D gene ambiguous. The V gene's germline CDR1 is SGHRS and CDR2 YFSETQ. Trimming removed 4 bases from V and 4 bases from J, with 18 bases in between. The CDR3 consists of 16 residues. For the CDR3, the DNA is TGCGCCAGCAGCACCCAAGGCGGGGTGTCGGGAAACACCATATATTTT. Its protein is CASSTQGGVSGNTIYF.

J is TRBJ2-1 and V is TRBV2; D remains unclear. The CDR3 is 11 amino acids. Trimming took 6 bases from V and 5 from J, leaving 5 bases between them. The germline V gene encodes CDR1 SNHLY and CDR2 FYNNEI. The chain's CDR3 is CASSPDNEQFF. The CDR3 DNA is TGTGCCAGCAGCCCCGACAATGAGCAGTTCTTC.

CDR3 residues: CASSPTAIEAFF. CDR3 DNA sequence: TGTGCCAGCAGCCCGACGGCGATTGAAGCTTTCTTT. The chain couples TRBV7-8 to TRBJ1-1; D is unresolved. V lost 5 bases and J lost 7, with 11 bases in between. The CDR3 is made up of 12 amino acids. The germline CDR1 and CDR2 sequences are SGHVS and FQNEAQ.